The sequence of this T cell receptor beta chain was determined in a study of blood T cells in healthy people across ages. V lost 5 bases, J lost 7 bases, and 9 bases stayed unmatched. The CDR3 extends over 14 amino acids. The germline gives CDR1 LGHDT, CDR2 YNNKEL (reference sequence). For the second PCR, which ran for roughly 7 to 11 cycles, a sample-barcoded 5' primer and a J-beta primer mix were used. Using its own MiXCR run on the 5' RACE reads, TCRdb lists one record per CDR3 protein. The sample lists almost 300,000 distinct CDR3 sequences, roughly 26% occurring once. The receptor's source is a woman aged 70 to 79 in good health. The sequencing input was blood. V gene TRBV3-1 combines with J gene TRBJ1-1; 8 bases align to TRBD1. In nucleotides, the CDR3 is TGTGCCAGCAGCACCCGACAGGGGAGGATTGAAGCTTTCTTT. Translation: CASSTRQGRIEAFF.